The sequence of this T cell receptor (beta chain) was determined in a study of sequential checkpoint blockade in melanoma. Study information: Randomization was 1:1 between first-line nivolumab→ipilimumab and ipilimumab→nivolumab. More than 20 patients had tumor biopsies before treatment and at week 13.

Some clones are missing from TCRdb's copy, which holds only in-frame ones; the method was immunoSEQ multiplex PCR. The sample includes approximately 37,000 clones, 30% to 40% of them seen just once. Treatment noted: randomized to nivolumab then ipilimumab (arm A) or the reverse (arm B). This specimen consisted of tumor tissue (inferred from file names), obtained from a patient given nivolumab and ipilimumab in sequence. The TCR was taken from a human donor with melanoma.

DNA of the CDR3: TGTGCCAGTAGGCCTTCTGAGAACACTGAAGCTTTCTTT. Amino acids: CASRPSENTEAFF. The J gene is TRBJ1-1, the V gene TRBV19, with unresolved D. V was clipped by 6 bases and J by 1 base, with 9 bases between them. This CDR3 region has 13 residues. Germline-derived CDR1 and CDR2 are LNHDA and SQIVND (reference sequence).